This T cell receptor beta chain was profiled in a study of human T cells and chemical hapten exposure. TCRdb reprocessed the RACE reads with MiXCR, giving one entry per CDR3 protein. This table holds approximately 50,000 distinct CDR3 sequences, approximately 9.6% found once. The junction had 15 bases not matched to a gene; V was cut back by 3 bases and J by 1 base. Germline CDR1 reads GTSNPN; CDR2 reads SVGIG (reference sequence). This CDR3 comprises 17 residues. Stated time point: pre-sensitization, week 0. Noted treatment: therapeutic diphenylcyclopropenone sensitization with weekly scalp DPC. Before extraction, the whole blood was not fractionated, and total RNA was taken from it. This clonotype was counted between two and nine times.

Sample: whole blood, taken in connection with sensitization to the hapten diphenylcyclopropenone (DPC). The V call is TRBV30, the J call TRBJ2-7, with 7 bases lining up with TRBD1. This receptor was taken from a woman under 40 with alopecia areata. Some clones in this sample may be carry-over from other donors' samples. CDR3 loop: CAWREITDRFFSYEQYF. The CDR3 DNA sequence: TGTGCCTGGAGGGAGATTACGGACAGGTTTTTTTCCTACGAGCAGTACTTC.